This entry lists 6 T cell receptor beta chains sequenced from one sample in a study of Tregs in tolerant kidney transplant recipients. Sequencing was performed with immunoSEQ multiplex PCR; in TCRdb, only in-frame clones are kept and a portion is missing. Recorded for this sample: approximately 49,000 clones. Here the sequenced sample was CD4+ T cells from blood, taken before the transplant. These TCRs come from a human donor who received a combined kidney and bone marrow transplant.

A word on this clone: The read stops 3 residues short of the end of the CDR3; the missing end is completed from the germline J gene. The chain recombines TRBV2 with TRBJ1-1, with D possibly matching TRBD1 (6 bases). This CDR3 region has 14 residues. Per the germline V gene, CDR1 is SNHLY and CDR2 is FYNNEI. V was cut by 5 bases and J by 1 base, with 11 bases left in between. The CDR3 sequence: CASSPQGPNTEAFF. The sequenced part of the CDR3 DNA is TGTGCCAGCAGTCCACAGGGACCGAACACTGAA.

Notes on this clone: The DNA ends 3 residues before the CDR3 does, and the rest of the CDR3 is filled in from the germline J gene. The chain combines TRBV19 with TRBJ1-1; 9 bases are shared with TRBD1. Looked up from germline, CDR1 is LNHDA and CDR2 is SQIVND (reference sequence). This CDR3 has 15 residues. The CDR3 loop is CASSIEDRGGAEAFF. The covered CDR3 bases are TGTGCCAGTAGTATAGAGGACAGGGGAGGAGCGGAA.

Turning to this clone: The CDR3 extends 3 residues past the end of the read, so its final part is completed from the germline J gene. This chain uses TRBV19 with TRBJ1-4, with a possible D match to TRBD1 (5 bases). There are 14 residues in the CDR3. V shed 5 bases and J shed 0 bases, with 7 bases lying between them. Germline V gives CDR1 LNHDA, CDR2 SQIVND (reference sequence). The sequenced part of the CDR3 DNA is TGTGCCAGTAGTCCGACAGCAACTAATGAAAAA. Protein sequence: CASSPTATNEK. The complete CDR3 protein is CASSPTATNEKLFF.

A word on this clone: Read sequence stops 3 residues before the CDR3 end, and the germline J gene provides the missing end. This rearrangement joins TRBV20-1 to TRBJ1-2; 11 positions agree with TRBD1. There are 14 residues in the CDR3. Germline assignment: CDR1 DFQATT and CDR2 SNEGSKA (reference sequence). The CDR3 sequence is CSARDSDRGRGYTF. CDR3 DNA, as far as it was read: TGCAGTGCTAGAGATTCGGACAGGGGGCGCGGC.

A note on this clone: The read is 3 residues too short to cover the CDR3 end, so that end is filled in from the germline J gene. The rearrangement joins TRBV30 to TRBJ2-7, with 8 bases that match TRBD1. The CDR3 is 13 amino acids. V was pared by 6 bases and J by 0 bases, with 4 bases of the junction left unmatched. Germline V gene lookup returns CDR1 GTSNPN and CDR2 SVGIG (reference sequence). The part of the CDR3 DNA that was read is TGTGCCTGTTACAGGGGGACCTCCTACGAG. Translated, it gives CACYRGTSYE. Given in full, the CDR3 is CACYRGTSYEQYF.

Of note for this clone: The read ends 3 residues early relative to the CDR3; the germline J gene fills the gap. This chain connects TRBV6-4 to TRBJ2-6; D is undetermined. The CDR3 extends over 15 amino acids. The germline CDR1 and CDR2 sequences are MRHNA and SNTAGT. Between the trimmed V and J ends, which lost 3 bases and 2 bases, there was a span of 8 bases. The sequenced CDR3 bases are TGTGCCAGCAGTGATGCAGGAGCTGGGGCCAACGTC. It specifies CASSDAGAGANV. The entire CDR3 reads CASSDAGAGANVLTF.